One TCR beta chain is described in this entry. These data originate in a study of blood T cell repertoires in COVID-19. Study overall: COVID-19 samples, acute and convalescent, were from the United States, Italy and Spain. T cells, B-cell-depleted T cells, or PBMCs provided the cDNA or gDNA that served as material.

CDR1 and CDR2 (germline): MNHEY, SVGAGI. V was cut by 6 bases and J by 5 bases, with 19 bases left in between. The CDR3 extends over 15 amino acids. Per the authors' pipeline: It was from reference gene primer amplification that nucleated cell counts were estimated. Measured with immunoSEQ multiplex PCR; TCRdb has only the in-frame clones, and not every one. V and J calls and clone size come straight from that table; D and trimming were deduced from the DNA. The sample shows around 30,000 clones, around 92% of them seen only once. Sequencing used peripheral blood. This clonotype was sampled from a man between 50 and 59 years old with active COVID-19. The chain joins TRBV6-5 to TRBJ2-5; a possible D gene is TRBD2 (6 bases). As DNA, the CDR3 is TGTGCCAGCAGAATAACCCCGGCCCGGGGGGAGACCCAGTACTTC. It is translated as CASRITPARGETQYF.